Following are 22 T cell receptor beta chains from one sample sequenced in a study of T-cell memory formation after mild COVID-19. TCRdb used MiXCR to reprocess the 5' RACE reads, holding one entry per CDR3 protein. In the table there are approximately 430,000 distinct CDR3 sequences, less than 25% of which are singletons. Sequencing was performed on PBMCs or a T cell subset sorted from them (not recorded which). These TCRs come from an adult woman who had mild COVID-19 (a few samples of this study predate the infection). Cell type and time point are not known.

This clonotype appeared a few times. The V and J genes are TRBV3-1 and TRBJ2-1; D possibly matches TRBD1 or TRBD2 (5 bases each). CDR1 LGHDT and CDR2 YNNKEL come from the germline V gene (reference sequence). V dropped 0 bases and J dropped 9 bases, with 18 bases sitting between them. The CDR3 contains 16 residues. The CDR3 DNA reads as TGTGCCAGCAGCCAAGATACTATGGGGGACCGAGGTGAGCAGTTCTTC. Amino acid sequence: CASSQDTMGDRGEQFF.

The chain is built from TRBV7-2 and TRBJ2-5; maybe TRBD2 (5 bases). CDR1 is SGHTA, CDR2 FQGNSA, per germline. Trimming left V 5 bases short and J 5 bases short, with 15 bases between. The CDR3 covers 14 residues. Here the CDR3 DNA reads TGTGCCAGCAGCCTGCTGGGAGCTCGGGAGACCCAGTACTTC. Residues: CASSLLGARETQYF.

The chain employs TRBV6-5 and TRBJ1-6; D call uncertain. CDR1 is MNHEY, CDR2 SVGAGI, per germline. V lost 5 bases and J 9 bases, leaving 11 bases between the germline ends. The CDR3 extends over 13 amino acids. Written as DNA, the CDR3 is TGTGCCAGCAGTCTGAGCGTGCGTTCACCCCTCCACTTT. Translated: CASSLSVRSPLHF.

The rearrangement links TRBV7-3 to TRBJ1-1; D is uncertain. Germline CDR1 and CDR2: SGHTA and FQGTGA. This CDR3 is built from 14 residues. With 6 bases removed from V and 5 bases from J, the gap between germline ends came to 16 bases. The chain's CDR3 is CASRDLAVGTEAFF. The CDR3, as DNA: TGTGCCAGCAGGGACTTGGCAGTAGGGACTGAAGCTTTCTTT.

The genes are TRBV6-5 and TRBJ2-7; TRBD1 aligns across 8 bases. The germline CDR1 and CDR2 sequences are MNHEY and SVGAGI. The CDR3 runs 16 residues. The V and J ends lost 4 bases and 4 bases, in that order; junction bases with no gene match: 12. This CDR3 is CASSSDYRGSIYEQYF. The CDR3 DNA sequence: TGTGCCAGCAGTTCCGACTACAGGGGGTCGATTTACGAGCAGTACTTC.

There are a few counts of this clonotype. The chain employs TRBV7-2 and TRBJ1-1, with 9 bases matching TRBD1. Germline trimming cut 5 bases from V and 4 bases from J; bases unmatched to any gene: 11. The CDR3 contains 16 residues. The V gene's germline CDR1 is SGHTA and CDR2 FQGNSA. The CDR3 is CASSLTPTTGGTEAFF. Here the CDR3 DNA reads TGTGCCAGCAGCCTCACCCCGACGACAGGGGGCACTGAAGCTTTCTTT.

This clonotype was picked up a small number of times. The chain combines TRBV20-1 with TRBJ1-4; D might be TRBD1 (5 bases). Trimming removed 3 bases from V and 4 bases from J, with 9 bases in between. The CDR3 covers 13 residues. Germline V lookup: CDR1 DFQATT, CDR2 SNEGSKA (reference sequence). The CDR3 protein is CSASQGINEKLFF. As DNA, the CDR3 is TGCAGTGCTAGCCAGGGCATTAATGAAAAACTGTTTTTT.

The chain couples TRBV24-1 to TRBJ2-4; possibly TRBD2 for D (7 bases). CDR3 length equals 14 residues. Deletions cut 3 bases from V and 4 bases from J, with 9 bases between. CDR1 KGHDR and CDR2 SFDVKD come from the germline V gene. The CDR3 loop reads CATSDRGAKNIQYF. Written as DNA, the CDR3 is TGTGCCACCAGTGATCGGGGGGCTAAAAACATTCAGTACTTC.

The chain carries TRBV7-9 and TRBJ2-3; TRBD1 might be the D (5 bases). The germline V gene has CDR1 SEHNR and CDR2 FQNEAQ (reference sequence). V gave up 6 bases and J gave up 0 bases, with 13 bases separating them. The CDR3 contains 15 residues. CDR3 bases: TGTGCCAGCAGTTCAAGGGGCGGAAGCACAGATACGCAGTATTTT. Translating gives CASSSRGGSTDTQYF. Using reference TRBV7-9 and TRBJ2-3 for the parts outside the CDR3, the full variable domain is DTGVSQNPRHKITKRGQNVTFRCDPISEHNRLYWYRQTLGQGPEFLTYFQNEAQLEKSRLLSDRFSAERPKGSFSTLEIQRTEQGDSAMYLCASSSRGGSTDTQYFGPGTRLTVL.

V and J are TRBV20-1 and TRBJ2-5, with D unresolved. CDR3 length equals 14 residues. From germline, CDR1 is DFQATT and CDR2 SNEGSKA (reference sequence). Trimming removed 1 base from V and 5 bases from J, with 14 bases in between. The CDR3 loop reads CSARGGRSWETQYF. In nucleotides, the CDR3 is TGCAGTGCTAGAGGGGGTAGAAGTTGGGAGACCCAGTACTTC.

This clonotype has only a few counts. V and J are TRBV4-1 and TRBJ2-2; the D is unclear. V was clipped by 1 base and J by 1 base, with 7 bases between them. The germline CDR1 and CDR2 sequences are MGHRA and YSYEKL. The CDR3 extends over 15 amino acids. The chain's CDR3 is CASSQGRLNTGELFF. CDR3 DNA: TGCGCCAGCAGCCAAGGGCGGTTGAACACCGGGGAGCTGTTTTTT.

This clonotype was recorded many times. The rearrangement joins TRBV7-2 to TRBJ2-5, with D perhaps assigned TRBD1 or TRBD2 (5 bases each). The CDR3 has 15 amino acids. V lost 3 bases, J lost 4 bases, and 15 bases lay in between. Germline CDR1 SGHTA, CDR2 FQGNSA. CDR3 in amino acids: CASSFGGAGTETQYF. The CDR3 bases are TGTGCCAGCAGCTTTGGTGGGGCCGGGACAGAGACCCAGTACTTC. Supplemented by reference TRBV7-2 and TRBJ2-5, the full variable domain reads GAGVSQSPSNKVTEKGKDVELRCDPISGHTALYWYRQSLGQGLEFLIYFQGNSAPDKSGLPSDRFSAERTGGSVSTLTIQRTQQEDSAVYLCASSFGGAGTETQYFGPGTRLLVL.

The gene calls are TRBV19 and TRBJ2-5, with 8 bases fitting TRBD1. In germline, CDR1 is LNHDA, CDR2 SQIVND (reference sequence). With V trimmed by 6 bases and J by 5 bases, 17 bases remained unmatched. This CDR3 comprises 17 residues. CDR3 nucleotide sequence: TGTGCCAGTAGCCTTGACAGGGGAGTCTCGGGCGGGGAGACCCAGTACTTC. This codes for CASSLDRGVSGGETQYF.

The chain uses TRBV12-3 or TRBV12-4 and TRBJ2-7; TRBD1 matches at 8 bases. The V segment lost 6 bases and the J segment 6 bases; nucleotides outside the gene matches: 7. The CDR3 sequence is 13 residues long. This CDR3 reads CASSPGQVFEQYF. The CDR3 region has the DNA TGTGCCAGCAGCCCGGGACAGGTGTTCGAGCAGTACTTC.

The V call is TRBV14, the J call TRBJ2-1; 9 bases match TRBD2. The J segment lost 0 bases and the V segment lost 3 bases, leaving 15 bases of the junction unmatched. The germline V gene encodes CDR1 SGHDN and CDR2 FVKESK. The CDR3 runs to 20 residues. The CDR3 coding sequence is TGTGCCAGCAGCCATAGGGACAGAGCGGGGGGTCCCCTCTCCTACAATGAGCAGTTCTTC. Translation gives CASSHRDRAGGPLSYNEQFF.

In DNA, the CDR3 is TGTGCCAGCAGCCAAGAAGAGAATAGCGGGGGACACCAAGAGACCCAGTACTTC. Residues: CASSQEENSGGHQETQYF. The chain joins TRBV4-2 to TRBJ2-5, with 9 nucleotides matching TRBD2. Germline lookup yields CDR1 LGHNA and CDR2 YNFKEQ. This CDR3 is built from 18 residues. Trimming cost V 0 bases and J 0 bases; bases outside gene matches: 8.

This chain connects TRBV20-1 to TRBJ1-6; 7 bases align to TRBD1. V lost 0 bases to trimming and J lost 7 bases; unmatched junction nucleotides: 6. CDR1 is DFQATT, CDR2 SNEGSKA, per germline (reference sequence). This CDR3 has 15 residues. The CDR3 reads CSARETGFRNSPLHF. CDR3 DNA sequence: TGCAGTGCTAGAGAGACAGGGTTTCGGAATTCACCCCTCCACTTT.

This clonotype has just a few counts. The chain carries TRBV29-1 and TRBJ2-1; D possibly matches TRBD1 or TRBD2 (5 bases each). From germline, CDR1 is SQVTM and CDR2 ANQGSEA. V gave up 0 bases and J gave up 1 base, with 10 bases separating them. The CDR3 sequence is 15 residues long. The CDR3 bases are TGCAGCGTTGAAGATGAGGGGCAATCCTACAATGAGCAGTTCTTC. Protein: CSVEDEGQSYNEQFF.

This clonotype was detected many times. The gene calls are TRBV20-1 and TRBJ2-1; 8 nucleotides line up with TRBD2. The CDR3 covers 14 residues. Germline CDR1 DFQATT, CDR2 SNEGSKA (reference sequence). Trimming took 3 bases from V and 0 from J; bases not matched to a gene: 1. CDR3 in DNA: TGCAGTGCTAGCAGCGGGAGCTCCTACAATGAGCAGTTCTTC. Amino acid sequence: CSASSGSSYNEQFF.

The V and J genes are TRBV20-1 and TRBJ2-7; maybe TRBD2 (5 bases). Deletions cut 6 bases from V and 10 bases from J, with 22 bases between. The germline V gene has CDR1 DFQATT and CDR2 SNEGSKA (reference sequence). The CDR3 runs to 13 residues. The CDR3, as DNA: TGCAGTGCCTACACCCCCTGGGCGGGCAATCAGTACTTC. It is translated as CSAYTPWAGNQYF.

This clonotype was seen ten or more times. The chain carries TRBV18 and TRBJ2-3, with D possibly TRBD1 on 6 matching bases. CDR3 length equals 15 residues. Germline V gives CDR1 KGHSH, CDR2 LQKENI. V lost 1 base to trimming and J lost 2 bases, with 10 bases between them. CDR3 DNA: TGTGCCAGCTCACCACTGGCAGGGGCCACAGATACGCAGTATTTT. Its translation: CASSPLAGATDTQYF.

V gene TRBV4-2 combines with J gene TRBJ2-2; TRBD2 matches 8 bases. This CDR3 is built from 16 residues. Germline V lookup: CDR1 LGHNA, CDR2 YNFKEQ. V shed 3 bases and J 1 base; nucleotides not matched to a gene: 4. The CDR3 loop reads CASSQASGLNTGELFF. CDR3 bases: TGTGCCAGCAGCCAGGCTAGCGGGCTGAACACCGGGGAGCTGTTTTTT.